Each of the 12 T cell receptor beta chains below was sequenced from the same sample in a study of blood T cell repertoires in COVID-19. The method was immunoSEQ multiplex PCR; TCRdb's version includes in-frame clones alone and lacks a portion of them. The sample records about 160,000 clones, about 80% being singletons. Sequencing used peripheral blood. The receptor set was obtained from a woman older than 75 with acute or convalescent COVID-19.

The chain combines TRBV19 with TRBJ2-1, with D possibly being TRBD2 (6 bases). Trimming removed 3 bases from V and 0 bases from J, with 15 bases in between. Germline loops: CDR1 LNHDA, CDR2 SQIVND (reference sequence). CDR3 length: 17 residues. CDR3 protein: CASSIQAGRSSYNEQFF. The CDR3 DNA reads TGTGCCAGTAGTATCCAGGCGGGAAGGAGCTCCTACAATGAGCAGTTCTTC.

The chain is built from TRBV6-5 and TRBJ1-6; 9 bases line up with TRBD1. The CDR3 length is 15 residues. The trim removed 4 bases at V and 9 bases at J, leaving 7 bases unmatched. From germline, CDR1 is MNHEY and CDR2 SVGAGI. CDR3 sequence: CASSSGQGVSSPLHF. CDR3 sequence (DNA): TGTGCCAGCAGTTCGGGACAGGGTGTTAGTTCACCCCTCCACTTT.

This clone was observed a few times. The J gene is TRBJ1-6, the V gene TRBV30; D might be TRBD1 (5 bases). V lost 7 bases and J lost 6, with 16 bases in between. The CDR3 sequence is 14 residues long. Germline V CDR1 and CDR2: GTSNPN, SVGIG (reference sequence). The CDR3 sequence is CASAGTFGNSPLHF. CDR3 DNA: TGTGCCTCTGCGGGGACTTTCGGTAATTCACCCCTCCACTTT. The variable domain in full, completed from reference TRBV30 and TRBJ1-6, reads SQTIHQWPATLVQPVGSPLSLECTVEGTSNPNLYWYRQAAGRGLQLLFYSVGIGQISSEVPQNLSASRPQDRQFILSSKKLLLSDSGFYLCASAGTFGNSPLHFGNGTRLTVT.

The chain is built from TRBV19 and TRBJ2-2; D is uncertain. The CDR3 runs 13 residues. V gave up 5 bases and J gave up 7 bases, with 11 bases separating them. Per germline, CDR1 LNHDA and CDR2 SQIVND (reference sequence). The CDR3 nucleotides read TGTGCCAGTAGTGGTACAGCAGTCGGGGAGCTGTTTTTT. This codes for CASSGTAVGELFF.

The CDR3 coding sequence is TGTGCCAGCAGCGTGGGACTTCGGGGCGGCTACACCTTC. It translates to CASSVGLRGGYTF. J is TRBJ1-2 and V is TRBV7-9; D may be TRBD1 (5 bases). V lost 5 bases to trimming and J lost 8 bases, with 15 bases between them. The CDR3 is made up of 13 amino acids. Germline-derived CDR1 and CDR2 are SEHNR and FQNEAQ (reference sequence).

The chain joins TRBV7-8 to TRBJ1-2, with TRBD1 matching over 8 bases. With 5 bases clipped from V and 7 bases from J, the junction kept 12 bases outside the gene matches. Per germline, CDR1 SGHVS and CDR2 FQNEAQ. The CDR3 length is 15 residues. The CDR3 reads CASSPTRGQGAGYTF. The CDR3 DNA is TGTGCCAGCAGCCCCACGAGGGGCCAGGGGGCTGGCTACACCTTC. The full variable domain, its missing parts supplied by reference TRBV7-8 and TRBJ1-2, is GAGVSQSPRYKVAKRGQDVALRCDPISGHVSLFWYQQALGQGPEFLTYFQNEAQLDKSGLPSDRFFAERPEGSVSTLKIQRTQQEDSAVYLCASSPTRGQGAGYTFGSGTRLTVV.

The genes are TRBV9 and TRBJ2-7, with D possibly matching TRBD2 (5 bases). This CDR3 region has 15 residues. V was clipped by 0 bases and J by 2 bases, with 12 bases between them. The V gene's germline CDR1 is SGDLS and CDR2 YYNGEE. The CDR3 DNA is TGTGCCAGCAGCGTAGGGAGCGGAGGTACCTACGAGCAGTACTTC. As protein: CASSVGSGGTYEQYF.

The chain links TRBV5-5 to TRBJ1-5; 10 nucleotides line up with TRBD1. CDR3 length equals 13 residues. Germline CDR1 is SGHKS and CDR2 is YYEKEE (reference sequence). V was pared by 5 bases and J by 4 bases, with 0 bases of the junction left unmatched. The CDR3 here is CASRGQGNQPQHF. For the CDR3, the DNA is TGTGCCAGCAGGGGACAGGGGAATCAGCCCCAGCATTTT.

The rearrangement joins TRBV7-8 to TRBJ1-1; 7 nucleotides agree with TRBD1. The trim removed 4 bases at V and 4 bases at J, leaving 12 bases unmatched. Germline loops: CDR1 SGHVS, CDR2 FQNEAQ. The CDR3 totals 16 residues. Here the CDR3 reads CASSWGQLLGVTEAFF. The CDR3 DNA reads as TGTGCCAGCAGCTGGGGACAGCTCCTAGGGGTCACTGAAGCTTTCTTT.

CDR3 sequence (DNA): TGTGCCATCAGTGAGTCGGGGGGTAATGAAAAACTGTTTTTT. This encodes CAISESGGNEKLFF. This chain connects TRBV10-3 to TRBJ1-4; tentative D call: TRBD1 (5 bases). CDR3 length: 14 amino acids. Between the trimmed V and J ends, which lost 0 bases and 4 bases, there was a span of 6 bases. CDR1 and CDR2 (germline): ENHRY, SYGVKD.

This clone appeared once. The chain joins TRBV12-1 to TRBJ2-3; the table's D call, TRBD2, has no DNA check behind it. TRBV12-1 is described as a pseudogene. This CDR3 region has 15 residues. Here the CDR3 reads CASSRPSGRADTQYF. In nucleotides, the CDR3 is TGTGCCAGCAGCCGCCCTAGCGGGAGGGCTGATACGCAGTATTTT.

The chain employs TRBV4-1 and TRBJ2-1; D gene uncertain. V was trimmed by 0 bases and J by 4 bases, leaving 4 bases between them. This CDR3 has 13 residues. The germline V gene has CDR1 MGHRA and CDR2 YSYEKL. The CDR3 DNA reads TGCGCCAGCAGCCAAGACAGTTACAATGAGCAGTTCTTC. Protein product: CASSQDSYNEQFF.